This is a list of T cell receptor beta chains from one sample in a study of regulatory T cells in long-lasting Graves disease. TCRdb analysed the multiplex PCR reads with MiXCR anew, one entry per CDR3 protein. The sample records around 500,000 distinct CDR3 sequences, about 16% being singletons. The sample also formed part of further work on T cells in Graves' hyperthyroidism and ophthalmopathy.

The sample in question was peripheral blood mononuclear cells (PBMCs), obtained at new diagnosis, from a patient treated with antithyroid drugs. These receptors were obtained from a woman aged 40-60 years with Graves disease. Each CDR3 is given with its conserved first and last residue. The D gene is left open where the match is weak. Size is omitted from some rows. Given values are once, few, many or a class for expanded clones.

D gene: -
clone size: many
J gene: TRBJ1-1
V gene: TRBV3-1
CDR3 protein: CASSQERWGRGNTEAFF
CDR3 DNA: TGTGCCAGCAGCCAAGAGAGGTGGGGGAGAGGGAACACTGAAGCTTTCTTT

D gene: -
clone size: many
J gene: TRBJ2-3
V gene: TRBV28
CDR3 protein: CASKTLTDTQYF
CDR3 DNA: TGTGCCAGCAAGACACTCACAGATACGCAGTATTTT

D gene: -
clone size: -
J gene: TRBJ2-3
V gene: TRBV19
CDR3 protein: CASTEVGRTDTQYF
CDR3 DNA: TGTGCCAGTACGGAAGTGGGCCGCACAGATACGCAGTATTTT

D gene: TRBD1
clone size: -
J gene: TRBJ1-1
V gene: TRBV19
CDR3 protein: CASSISSGTGMPAFF
CDR3 DNA: TGTGCCAGTAGTATAAGTTCCGGGACAGGTATGCCCGCTTTCTTT

D gene: TRBD1
clone size: -
J gene: TRBJ1-5
V gene: TRBV28
CDR3 protein: CASSLGQYSNQPQDF
CDR3 DNA: TGTGCCAGCAGTTTGGGACAGTATAGCAATCAGCCCCAGGATTTT

D gene: -
clone size: -
J gene: TRBJ1-5
V gene: TRBV15
CDR3 protein: CATSREPVSNQPQHF
CDR3 DNA: TGTGCCACCAGCAGAGAACCGGTTAGCAATCAGCCCCAGCATTTT

D gene: TRBD1
clone size: -
J gene: TRBJ2-2
V gene: TRBV5-1
CDR3 protein: CASSPTGGQLGGELFF
CDR3 DNA: TGCGCCAGCAGCCCGACAGGGGGACAGCTTGGCGGGGAGCTGTTTTTT

D gene: TRBD1
clone size: many
J gene: TRBJ1-4
V gene: TRBV14
CDR3 protein: CASSQTGGGREKLFF
CDR3 DNA: TGTGCCAGCAGCCAGACAGGGGGCGGTCGTGAAAAACTGTTTTTT

D gene: -
clone size: many
J gene: TRBJ2-3
V gene: TRBV18
CDR3 protein: CASSQTGRADTQYF
CDR3 DNA: TGTGCCAGCTCACAAACAGGGAGGGCAGATACGCAGTATTTT

D gene: -
clone size: many
J gene: TRBJ1-4
V gene: TRBV20-1
CDR3 protein: CSARSHIGANEKLFF
CDR3 DNA: TGCAGTGCTAGATCCCACATCGGCGCTAATGAAAAACTGTTTTTT

D gene: -
clone size: few
J gene: TRBJ2-4
V gene: TRBV7-9
CDR3 protein: CASSLRTGGNIQYF
CDR3 DNA: TGTGCCAGCAGCTTAAGAACTGGGGGAAACATTCAGTACTTC

D gene: -
clone size: -
J gene: TRBJ2-2
V gene: TRBV2
CDR3 protein: CASSGTFHTGELFF
CDR3 DNA: TGTGCCAGCAGTGGGACTTTCCACACCGGGGAGCTGTTTTTT

D gene: TRBD2
clone size: -
J gene: TRBJ2-1
V gene: TRBV20-1
CDR3 protein: CSAKGPLAGGYNEQFF
CDR3 DNA: TGCAGTGCTAAAGGACCACTAGCGGGGGGTTACAATGAGCAGTTCTTC

D gene: -
clone size: few
J gene: TRBJ1-5
V gene: TRBV6-1
CDR3 protein: CASIAGSYSNQPQHF
CDR3 DNA: TGTGCCAGCATCGCTGGCTCTTATAGCAATCAGCCCCAGCATTTT